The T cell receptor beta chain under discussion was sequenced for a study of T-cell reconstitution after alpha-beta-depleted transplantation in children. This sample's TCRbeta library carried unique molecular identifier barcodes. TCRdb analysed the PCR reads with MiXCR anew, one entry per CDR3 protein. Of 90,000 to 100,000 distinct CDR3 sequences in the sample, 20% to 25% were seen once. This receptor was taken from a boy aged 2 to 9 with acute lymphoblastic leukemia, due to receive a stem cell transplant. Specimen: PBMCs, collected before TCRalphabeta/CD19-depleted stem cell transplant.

For the CDR3, the DNA is TGTGCCAGCAGTTTATCGCCCAGGGGGTCCCCTCAGCCCCAGCATTTT. This sequence encodes CASSLSPRGSPQPQHF. The chain couples TRBV27 to TRBJ1-5; 7 positions match TRBD1. The ends lost 0 bases at V and 6 bases at J; junction bases unmatched: 8. The CDR3 has 16 amino acids. Looked up from germline, CDR1 is MNHEY and CDR2 is SMNVEV (reference sequence).